This T cell receptor beta chain was identified in a study of CD8 T cells in ankylosing spondylitis. The CDR3 loop spans 13 amino acids. CDR1 is SQVTM and CDR2 is ANQGSEA in the germline V gene. Trimming shortened V by 2 bases and J by 7 bases, and 11 bases separated the two germline ends. About this clonotype itself: Antigen: not known.

With molecular barcodes, quantitative 5'-RACE was used to make the TCR beta libraries. TCRdb recomputed calls from the 5' RACE reads with MiXCR, one row per CDR3 protein. Here the sample spans a few hundred thousand distinct CDR3 sequences, roughly 18% being singletons. Study results and limitations: Ankylosing spondylitis blood appeared to be characterized by a TCR beta motif of 8 or 9 highly homologous variants.

The TCR originated in a male donor with ankylosing spondylitis or in good health (not recorded which). Sequencing was done on a sample of blood, either unsorted or a sorted T cell fraction (not recorded which). V gene TRBV29-1 combines with J gene TRBJ1-4, with D possibly matching TRBD1 (6 bases). CDR3 amino acids: CSVETGSAEKLFF. The CDR3 nucleotides are TGCAGCGTTGAAACAGGGTCGGCTGAAAAACTGTTTTTT.